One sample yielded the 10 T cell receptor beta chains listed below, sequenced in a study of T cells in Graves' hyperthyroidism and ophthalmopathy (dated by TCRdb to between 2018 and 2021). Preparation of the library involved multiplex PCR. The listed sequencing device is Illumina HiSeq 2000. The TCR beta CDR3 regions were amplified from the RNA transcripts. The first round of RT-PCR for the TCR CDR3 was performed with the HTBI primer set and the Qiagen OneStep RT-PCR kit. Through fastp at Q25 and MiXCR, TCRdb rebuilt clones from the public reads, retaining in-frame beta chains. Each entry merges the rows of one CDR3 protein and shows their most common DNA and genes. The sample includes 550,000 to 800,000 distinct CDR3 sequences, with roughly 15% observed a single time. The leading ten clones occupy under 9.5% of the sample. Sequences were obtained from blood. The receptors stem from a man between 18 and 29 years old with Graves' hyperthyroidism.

CDR3 coding DNA: TGTGCCAGCAGCCGTCCCCACTCTGGGGCCAACGTCCTGACTTTC. This encodes CASSRPHSGANVLTF. The chain couples TRBV5-6 to TRBJ2-6; no definite D call. The germline V gene has CDR1 SGHDT and CDR2 YYEEEE. This CDR3 spans 15 amino acids. V was trimmed by 4 bases and J by 0 bases, leaving 8 bases between them.

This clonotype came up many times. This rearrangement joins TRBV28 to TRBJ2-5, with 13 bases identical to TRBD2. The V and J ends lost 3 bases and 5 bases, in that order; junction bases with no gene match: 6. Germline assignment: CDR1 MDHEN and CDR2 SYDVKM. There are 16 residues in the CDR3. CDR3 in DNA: TGTGCCAGCAGTTTTTGGACTAGCGGGAGCCGGGAGACCCAGTACTTC. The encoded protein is CASSFWTSGSRETQYF.

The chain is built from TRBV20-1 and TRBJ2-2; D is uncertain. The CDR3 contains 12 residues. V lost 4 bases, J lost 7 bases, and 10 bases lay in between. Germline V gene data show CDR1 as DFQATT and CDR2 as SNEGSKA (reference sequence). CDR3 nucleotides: TGCAGTGCTAAGGGCTGGAACGGGGAGCTGTTTTTT. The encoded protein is CSAKGWNGELFF.

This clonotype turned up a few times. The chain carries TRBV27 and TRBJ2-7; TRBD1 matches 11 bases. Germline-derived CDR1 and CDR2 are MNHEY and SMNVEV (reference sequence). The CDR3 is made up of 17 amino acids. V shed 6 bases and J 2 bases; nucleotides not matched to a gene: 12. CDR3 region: CASRKRTGGTLPYEQYF. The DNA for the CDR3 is TGTGCCAGCAGGAAGAGGACAGGGGGCACCTTGCCCTACGAGCAGTACTTC.

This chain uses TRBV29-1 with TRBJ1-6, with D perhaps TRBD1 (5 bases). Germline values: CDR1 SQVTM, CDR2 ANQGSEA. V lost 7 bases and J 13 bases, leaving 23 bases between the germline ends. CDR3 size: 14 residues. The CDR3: CSARTGTPKRPLHF. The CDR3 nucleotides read TGCAGCGCCAGAACCGGGACCCCCAAAAGGCCCCTCCACTTT.

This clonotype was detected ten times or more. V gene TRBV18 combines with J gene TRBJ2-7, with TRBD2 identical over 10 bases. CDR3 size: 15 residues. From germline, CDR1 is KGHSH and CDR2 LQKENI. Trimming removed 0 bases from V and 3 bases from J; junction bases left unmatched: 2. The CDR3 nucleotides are TGTGCCAGCTCACCACCGGCTAGCGGGAGCTACGAGCAGTACTTC. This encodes CASSPPASGSYEQYF.

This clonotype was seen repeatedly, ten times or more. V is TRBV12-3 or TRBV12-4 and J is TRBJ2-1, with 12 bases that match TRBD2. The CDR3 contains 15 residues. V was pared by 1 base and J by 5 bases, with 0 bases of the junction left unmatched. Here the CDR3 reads CASSLGLAGDNEQFF. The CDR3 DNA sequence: TGTGCCAGCAGTTTAGGACTAGCGGGAGACAATGAGCAGTTCTTC.

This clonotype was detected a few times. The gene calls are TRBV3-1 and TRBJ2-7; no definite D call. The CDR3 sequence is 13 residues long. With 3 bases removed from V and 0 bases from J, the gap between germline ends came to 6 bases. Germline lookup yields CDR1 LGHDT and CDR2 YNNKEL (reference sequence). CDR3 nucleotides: TGTGCCAGCAGCCATTTGCGCTCCTACGAGCAGTACTTC. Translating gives CASSHLRSYEQYF.

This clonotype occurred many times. DNA of the CDR3: TGTGCCAGCAGTTCGTTGGGAGGTCAGCCCCAGCATTTT. Translated, it gives CASSSLGGQPQHF. The chain has TRBV28 and TRBJ1-5; D is uncertain. The CDR3 covers 13 residues. CDR1 MDHEN and CDR2 SYDVKM come from the germline V gene. Deletions cut 4 bases from V and 6 bases from J, with 10 bases between. Supplemented by reference TRBV28 and TRBJ1-5, the full variable domain reads DVKVTQSSRYLVKRTGEKVFLECVQDMDHENMFWYRQDPGLGLRLIYFSYDVKMKEKGDIPEGYSVSREKKERFSLILESASTNQTSMYLCASSSLGGQPQHFGDGTRLSIL.

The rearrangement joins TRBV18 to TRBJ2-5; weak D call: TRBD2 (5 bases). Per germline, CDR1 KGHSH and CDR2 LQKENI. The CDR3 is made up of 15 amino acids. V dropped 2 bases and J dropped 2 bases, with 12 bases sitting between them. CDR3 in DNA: TGTGCCAGCTCACCAAGGTCCAGCGGACAAGAGACCCAGTACTTC. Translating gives CASSPRSSGQETQYF.